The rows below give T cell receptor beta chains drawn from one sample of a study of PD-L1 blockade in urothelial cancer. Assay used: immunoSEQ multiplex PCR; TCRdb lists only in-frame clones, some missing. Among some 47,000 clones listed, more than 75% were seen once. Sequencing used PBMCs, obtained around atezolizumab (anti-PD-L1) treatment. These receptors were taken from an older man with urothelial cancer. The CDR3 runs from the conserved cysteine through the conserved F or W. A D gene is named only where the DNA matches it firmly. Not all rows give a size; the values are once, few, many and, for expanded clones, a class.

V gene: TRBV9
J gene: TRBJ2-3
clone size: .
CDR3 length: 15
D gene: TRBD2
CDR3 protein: CASSVEGSGRDTQYF
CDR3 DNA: TGTGCCAGCAGCGTAGAGGGTAGCGGGAGGGATACGCAGTATTTT

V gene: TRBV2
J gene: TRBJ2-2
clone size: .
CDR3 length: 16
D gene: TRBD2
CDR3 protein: CASAGTRGSNTGELFF
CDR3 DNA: TGTGCCAGCGCGGGGACTAGAGGTAGTAACACCGGGGAGCTGTTTTTT

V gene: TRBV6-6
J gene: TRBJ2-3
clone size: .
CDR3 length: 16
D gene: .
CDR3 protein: CASSQGLNSGTDTQYF
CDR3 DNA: TGTGCCAGCAGCCAGGGACTGAATTCAGGCACAGATACGCAGTATTTT

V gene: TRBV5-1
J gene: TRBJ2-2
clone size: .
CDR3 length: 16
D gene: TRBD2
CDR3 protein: CASTLGAGRDTGELFF
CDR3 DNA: TGCGCCAGCACCCTAGGAGCGGGAAGGGACACCGGGGAGCTGTTTTTT

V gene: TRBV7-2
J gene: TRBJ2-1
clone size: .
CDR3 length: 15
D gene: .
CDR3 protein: CASSPGGGAYNEQFF
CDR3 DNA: TGTGCCAGCAGCCCAGGAGGGGGCGCGTACAATGAGCAGTTCTTC

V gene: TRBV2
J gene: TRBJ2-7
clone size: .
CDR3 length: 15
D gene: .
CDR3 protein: CASSEAGVRRDEQYF
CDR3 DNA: TGTGCCAGCAGTGAAGCCGGTGTTAGACGGGACGAGCAGTACTTC

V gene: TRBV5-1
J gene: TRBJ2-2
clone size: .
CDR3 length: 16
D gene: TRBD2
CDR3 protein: CASSPQIAGGTGELFF
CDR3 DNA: TGCGCCAGCAGCCCGCAAATAGCGGGAGGGACCGGGGAGCTGTTTTTT

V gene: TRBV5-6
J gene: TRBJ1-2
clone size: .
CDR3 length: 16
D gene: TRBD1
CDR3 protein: CASSLGTGGADYGYTF
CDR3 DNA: TGTGCCAGCAGCTTGGGGACAGGGGGCGCGGACTATGGCTACACCTTC

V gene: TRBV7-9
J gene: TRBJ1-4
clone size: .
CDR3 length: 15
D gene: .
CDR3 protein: CASSLGPSEGEKLFF
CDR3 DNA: TGTGCCAGCAGCCTCGGACCCTCGGAGGGTGAAAAACTGTTTTTT

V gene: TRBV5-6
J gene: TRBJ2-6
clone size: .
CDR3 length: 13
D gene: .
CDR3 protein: CASLPSGANVLTF
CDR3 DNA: TGTGCCAGCCTACCCTCCGGGGCCAACGTCCTGACTTTC

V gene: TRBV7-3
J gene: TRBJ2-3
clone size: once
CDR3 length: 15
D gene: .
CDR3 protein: CASSLERISTDTQYF
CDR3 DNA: TGTGCCAGCAGCTTAGAGCGAATTAGCACAGATACGCAGTATTTT

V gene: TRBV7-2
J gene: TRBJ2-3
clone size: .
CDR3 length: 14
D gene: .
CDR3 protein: CASSETGFTDTQYF
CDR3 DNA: TGTGCCAGCAGCGAAACCGGGTTCACAGATACGCAGTATTTT

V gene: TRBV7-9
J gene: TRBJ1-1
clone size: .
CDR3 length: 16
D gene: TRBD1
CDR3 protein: CASSVRTGGAVAEAFF
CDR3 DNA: TGTGCCAGCAGCGTTAGGACAGGGGGCGCGGTGGCTGAAGCTTTCTTT

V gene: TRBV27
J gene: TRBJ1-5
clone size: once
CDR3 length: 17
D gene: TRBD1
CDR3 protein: CASSLGGTDTSNQPQHF
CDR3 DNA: TGTGCCAGCAGTTTAGGGGGGACAGATACTAGCAATCAGCCCCAGCATTTT

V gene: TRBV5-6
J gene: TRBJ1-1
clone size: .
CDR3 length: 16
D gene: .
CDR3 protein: CASSSTGTSRDTEAFF
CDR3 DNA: TGTGCCAGCAGCTCAACCGGAACGTCCCGGGACACTGAAGCTTTCTTT

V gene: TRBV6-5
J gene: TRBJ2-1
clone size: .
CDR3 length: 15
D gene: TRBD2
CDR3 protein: CASSPLAGRYNEQFF
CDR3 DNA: TGTGCCAGCAGCCCACTAGCGGGACGCTACAATGAGCAGTTCTTC

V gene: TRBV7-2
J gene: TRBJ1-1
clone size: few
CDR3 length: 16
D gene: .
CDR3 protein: CASSLVLEVLNTEAFF
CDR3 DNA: TGTGCCAGCAGCTTAGTCTTGGAGGTCTTGAACACTGAAGCTTTCTTT

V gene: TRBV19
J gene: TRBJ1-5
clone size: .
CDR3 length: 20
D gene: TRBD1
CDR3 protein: CASSMFSSVGGTGRNQPQHF
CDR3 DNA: TGTGCCAGTAGTATGTTTTCGTCGGTCGGCGGGACAGGAAGAAATCAGCCCCAGCATTTT

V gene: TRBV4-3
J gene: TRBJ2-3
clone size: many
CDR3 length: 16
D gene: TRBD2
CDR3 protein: CASSQGGLGSVDTQYF
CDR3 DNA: TGCGCCAGCAGCCAAGGCGGACTAGGGTCTGTAGATACGCAGTATTTT

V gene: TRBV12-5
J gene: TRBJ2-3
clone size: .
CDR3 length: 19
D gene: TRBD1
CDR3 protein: CASGVLPPGQGPNRDTQYF
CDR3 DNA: TGTGCTAGTGGTGTCCTCCCCCCGGGACAGGGTCCCAATAGGGATACGCAGTATTTT

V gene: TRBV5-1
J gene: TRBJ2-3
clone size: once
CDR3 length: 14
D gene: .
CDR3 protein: CASSSAGITDTQYF
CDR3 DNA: TGCGCCAGCAGCTCCGCAGGAATCACAGATACGCAGTATTTT

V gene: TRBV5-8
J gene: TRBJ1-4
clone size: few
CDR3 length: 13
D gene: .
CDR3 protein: CASRPSTGPKLFF
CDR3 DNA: TGTGCCAGCAGACCCTCCACAGGCCCAAAACTGTTTTTT

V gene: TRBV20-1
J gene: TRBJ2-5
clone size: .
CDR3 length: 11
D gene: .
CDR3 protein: CSALYSQTQYF
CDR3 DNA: TGCAGTGCTCTGTACTCCCAGACCCAGTACTTC

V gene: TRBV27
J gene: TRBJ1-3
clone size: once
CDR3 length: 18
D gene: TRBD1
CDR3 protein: CASSPFAQTGTIGNTIYF
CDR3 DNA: TGTGCCAGCAGTCCTTTCGCCCAGACAGGGACCATTGGAAACACCATATATTTT

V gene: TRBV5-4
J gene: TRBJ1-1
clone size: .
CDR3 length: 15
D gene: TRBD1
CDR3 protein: CASSLGGQGITEAFF
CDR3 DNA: TGTGCCAGCAGCTTGGGGGGACAGGGTATCACTGAAGCTTTCTTT

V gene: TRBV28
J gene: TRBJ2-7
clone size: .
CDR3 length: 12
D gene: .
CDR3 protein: CASSRGTYEQYF
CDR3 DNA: TGTGCCAGCAGTCGAGGGACCTACGAGCAGTACTTC

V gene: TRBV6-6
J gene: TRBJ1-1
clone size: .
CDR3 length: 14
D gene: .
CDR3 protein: CASSYSGGRTEAFF
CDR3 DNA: TGTGCCAGCAGTTACTCTGGGGGCCGGACTGAAGCTTTCTTT

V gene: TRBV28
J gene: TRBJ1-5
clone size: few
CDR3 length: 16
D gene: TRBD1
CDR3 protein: CASRIGTGGSNQPQHF
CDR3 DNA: TGTGCCAGCAGAATCGGGACAGGGGGGAGCAATCAGCCCCAGCATTTT

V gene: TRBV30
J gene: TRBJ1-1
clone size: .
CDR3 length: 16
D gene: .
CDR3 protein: CAWSVRRGKLTTEAFF
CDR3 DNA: TGTGCCTGGAGTGTACGAAGGGGAAAGTTGACCACTGAAGCTTTCTTT

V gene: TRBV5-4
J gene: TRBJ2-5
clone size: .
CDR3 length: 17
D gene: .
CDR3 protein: CASSLVGRRGGAETQYF
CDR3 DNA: TGTGCCAGCAGCTTGGTCGGGCGGCGCGGAGGAGCAGAGACCCAGTACTTC

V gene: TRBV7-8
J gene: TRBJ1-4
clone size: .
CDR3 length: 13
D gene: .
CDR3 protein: CASSLVPSEKLFF
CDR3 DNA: TGTGCCAGCAGCTTAGTTCCATCTGAAAAACTGTTTTTT

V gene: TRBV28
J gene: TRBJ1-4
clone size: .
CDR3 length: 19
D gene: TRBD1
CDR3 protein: CASSPSTGGVNQGNEKLFF
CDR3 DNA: TGTGCCAGCAGTCCGTCGACAGGGGGCGTCAACCAGGGTAATGAAAAACTGTTTTTT

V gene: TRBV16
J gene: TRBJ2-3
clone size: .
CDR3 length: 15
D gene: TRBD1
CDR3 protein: CASSPGTGGTDTQYF
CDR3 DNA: TGTGCCAGCAGCCCCGGGACAGGAGGCACAGATACGCAGTATTTT

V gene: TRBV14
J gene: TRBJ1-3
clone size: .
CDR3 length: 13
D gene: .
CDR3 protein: CASSQDGQATIYF
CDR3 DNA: TGTGCCAGCAGCCAAGATGGGCAGGCCACTATATATTTT

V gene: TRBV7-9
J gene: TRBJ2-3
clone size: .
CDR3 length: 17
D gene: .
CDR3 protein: CASSSPFKTGDTDTQYF
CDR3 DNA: TGTGCCAGCAGCTCGCCATTCAAAACAGGAGACACAGATACGCAGTATTTT

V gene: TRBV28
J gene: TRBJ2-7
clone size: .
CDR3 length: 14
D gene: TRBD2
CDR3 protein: CASSGGTSPYEQYF
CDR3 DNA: TGTGCCAGCAGTGGCGGGACTAGTCCATACGAGCAGTACTTC

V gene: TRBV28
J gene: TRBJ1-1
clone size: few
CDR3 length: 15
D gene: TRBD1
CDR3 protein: CASIPRGQGNAEAFF
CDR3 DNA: TGTGCCAGCATTCCGAGGGGACAGGGTAACGCTGAAGCTTTCTTT

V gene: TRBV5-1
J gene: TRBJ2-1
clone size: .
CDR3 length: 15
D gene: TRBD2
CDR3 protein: CASSLASGDYNEQFF
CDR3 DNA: TGCGCCAGCAGCTTGGCTAGCGGGGACTACAATGAGCAGTTCTTC

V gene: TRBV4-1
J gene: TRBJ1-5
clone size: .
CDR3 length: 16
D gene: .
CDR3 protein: CASSQDGTGLNQPQHF
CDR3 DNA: TGCGCCAGCAGCCAAGACGGAACAGGCCTTAATCAGCCCCAGCATTTT

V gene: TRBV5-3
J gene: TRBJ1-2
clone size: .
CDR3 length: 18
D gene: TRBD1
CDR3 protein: CARSLEWVGGPFNYGYTF
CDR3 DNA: TGTGCCAGAAGCTTGGAATGGGTAGGGGGCCCTTTTAACTATGGCTACACCTTC

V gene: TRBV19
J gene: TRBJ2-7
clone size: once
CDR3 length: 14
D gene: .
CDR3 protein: CASSRDPLRGEQYF
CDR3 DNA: TGTGCCAGTAGTAGAGACCCGCTCCGGGGAGAGCAGTACTTC

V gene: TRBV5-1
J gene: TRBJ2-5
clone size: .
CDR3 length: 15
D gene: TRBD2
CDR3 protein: CASSFSGRAVETQYF
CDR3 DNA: TGCGCCAGCAGCTTTAGCGGGAGGGCCGTGGAGACCCAGTACTTC

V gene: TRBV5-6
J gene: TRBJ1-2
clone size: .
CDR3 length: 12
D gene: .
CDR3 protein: CASSLRSRGYTF
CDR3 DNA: TGTGCCAGCAGCTTGAGGAGTCGAGGCTACACCTTC

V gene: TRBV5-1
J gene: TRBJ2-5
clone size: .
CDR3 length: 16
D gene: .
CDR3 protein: CASSSRRSSQEETQYF
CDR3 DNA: TGCGCCAGCAGCTCGAGGAGGTCTTCCCAAGAGGAGACCCAGTACTTC

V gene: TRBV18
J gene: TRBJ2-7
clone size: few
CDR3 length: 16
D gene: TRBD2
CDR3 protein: CASSLPGTSGRGEQYF
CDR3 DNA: TGTGCCAGCTCACTCCCCGGGACTAGCGGGAGAGGTGAGCAGTACTTC

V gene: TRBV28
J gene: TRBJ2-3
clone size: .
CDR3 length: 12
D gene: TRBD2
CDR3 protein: CASTPQRGTQYF
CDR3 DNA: TGTGCCAGCACCCCCCAGCGGGGTACGCAGTATTTT

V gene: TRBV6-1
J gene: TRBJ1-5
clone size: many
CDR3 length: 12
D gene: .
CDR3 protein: CASRVSNQPQHF
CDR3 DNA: TGTGCCAGCCGGGTGAGCAATCAGCCCCAGCATTTT

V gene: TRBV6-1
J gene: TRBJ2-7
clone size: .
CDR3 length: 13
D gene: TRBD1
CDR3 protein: CASRDRSSYEQYF
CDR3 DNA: TGTGCCAGCAGGGACAGGAGCTCCTACGAGCAGTACTTC

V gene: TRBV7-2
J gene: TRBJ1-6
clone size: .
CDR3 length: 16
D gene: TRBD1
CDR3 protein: CASSSNPGQANSPLHF
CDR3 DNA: TGTGCCAGCAGCTCCAACCCCGGACAGGCAAATTCACCCCTCCACTTT

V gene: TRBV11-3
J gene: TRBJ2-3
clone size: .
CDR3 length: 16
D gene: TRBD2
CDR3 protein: CASSLGGGVGTDTQYF
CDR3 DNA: TGTGCCAGCAGCCTCGGTGGGGGGGTGGGCACAGATACGCAGTATTTT

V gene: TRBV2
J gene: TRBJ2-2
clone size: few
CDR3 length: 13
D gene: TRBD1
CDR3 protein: CASSQARGGELFF
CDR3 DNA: TGTGCCAGCAGCCAGGCCAGGGGGGGGGAGCTGTTTTTT